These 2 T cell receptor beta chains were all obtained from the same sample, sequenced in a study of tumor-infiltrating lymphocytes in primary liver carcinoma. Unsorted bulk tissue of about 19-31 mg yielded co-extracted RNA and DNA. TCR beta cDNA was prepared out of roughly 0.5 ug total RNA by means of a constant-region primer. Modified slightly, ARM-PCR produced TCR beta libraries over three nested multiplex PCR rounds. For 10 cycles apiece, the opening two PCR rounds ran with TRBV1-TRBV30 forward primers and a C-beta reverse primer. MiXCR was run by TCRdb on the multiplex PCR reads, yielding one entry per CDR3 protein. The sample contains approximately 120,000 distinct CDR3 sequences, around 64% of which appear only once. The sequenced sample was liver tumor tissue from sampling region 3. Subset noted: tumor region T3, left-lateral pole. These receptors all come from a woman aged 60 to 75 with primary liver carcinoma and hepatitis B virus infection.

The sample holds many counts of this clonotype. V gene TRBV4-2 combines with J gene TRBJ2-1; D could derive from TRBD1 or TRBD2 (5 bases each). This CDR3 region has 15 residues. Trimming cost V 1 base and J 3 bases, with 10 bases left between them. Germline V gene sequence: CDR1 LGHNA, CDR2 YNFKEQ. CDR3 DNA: TGTGCCAGCAGCCAAGGGGAGACAGACTACAATGAGCAGTTCTTC. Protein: CASSQGETDYNEQFF.

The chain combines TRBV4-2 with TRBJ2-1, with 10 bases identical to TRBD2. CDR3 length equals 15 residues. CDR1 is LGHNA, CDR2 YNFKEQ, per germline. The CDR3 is CVGSQELAGKGEQFF. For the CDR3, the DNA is TGTGTCGGCAGCCAGGAACTAGCGGGAAAGGGTGAGCAGTTCTTC.